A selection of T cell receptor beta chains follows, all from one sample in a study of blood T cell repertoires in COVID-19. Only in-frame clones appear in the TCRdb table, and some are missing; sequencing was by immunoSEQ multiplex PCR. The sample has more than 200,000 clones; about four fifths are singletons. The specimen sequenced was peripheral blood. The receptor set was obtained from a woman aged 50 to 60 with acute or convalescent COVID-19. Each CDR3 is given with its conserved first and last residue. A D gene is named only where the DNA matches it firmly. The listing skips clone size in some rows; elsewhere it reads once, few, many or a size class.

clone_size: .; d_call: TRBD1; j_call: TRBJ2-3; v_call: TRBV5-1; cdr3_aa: CASSSGQGADTQYF; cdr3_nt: TGCGCCAGCAGTTCCGGACAGGGCGCAGATACGCAGTATTTT
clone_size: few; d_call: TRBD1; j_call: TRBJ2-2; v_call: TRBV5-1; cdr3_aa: CASSLQGVTGELFF; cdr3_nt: TGCGCCAGCAGCTTACAGGGGGTTACCGGGGAGCTGTTTTTT
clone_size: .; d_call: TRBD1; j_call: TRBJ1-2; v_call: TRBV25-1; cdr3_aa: CASSAPGTGVVYGYTF; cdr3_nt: TGTGCCAGCAGTGCGCCTGGGACAGGGGTAGTCTATGGCTACACCTTC
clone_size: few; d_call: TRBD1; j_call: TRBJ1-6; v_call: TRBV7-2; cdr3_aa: CASSLGAGGGSPLHF; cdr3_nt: TGTGCCAGCAGCCTGGGTGCAGGGGGTGGTTCACCCCTCCACTTT
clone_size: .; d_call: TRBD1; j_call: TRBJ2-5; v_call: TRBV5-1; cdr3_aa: CASSRGQGETQYF; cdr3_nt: TGCGCCAGCAGCCGTGGACAGGGGGAGACCCAGTACTTC
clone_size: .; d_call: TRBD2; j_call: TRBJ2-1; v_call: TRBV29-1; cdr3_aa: CSVDFGTSRTYNEQFF; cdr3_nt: TGCAGCGTTGATTTTGGGACTAGCCGCACCTACAATGAGCAGTTCTTC
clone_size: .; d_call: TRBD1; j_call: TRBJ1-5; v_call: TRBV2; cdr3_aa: CASSGPGQGMQPQHF; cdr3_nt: TGTGCCAGCAGTGGGCCGGGACAGGGGATGCAGCCCCAGCATTTT
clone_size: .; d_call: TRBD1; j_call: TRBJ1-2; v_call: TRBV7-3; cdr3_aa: CASSRPPGKGGLYGYTF; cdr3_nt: TGTGCCAGCAGCCGCCCCCCCGGGAAAGGGGGCCTCTATGGCTACACCTTC
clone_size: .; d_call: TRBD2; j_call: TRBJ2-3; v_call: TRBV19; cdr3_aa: CASSNVPGLARPDTQYF; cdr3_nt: TGTGCCAGTAGTAACGTCCCGGGACTAGCCAGACCAGATACGCAGTATTTT
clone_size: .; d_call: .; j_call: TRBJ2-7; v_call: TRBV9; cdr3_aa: CASSVAGVSTYEQYF; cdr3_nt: TGTGCCAGCAGCGTAGCCGGGGTGTCGACCTACGAGCAGTACTTC
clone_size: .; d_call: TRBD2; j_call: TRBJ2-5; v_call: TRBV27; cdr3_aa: CASSSPGLAEKETQYF; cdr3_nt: TGTGCCAGCAGTTCCCCGGGACTAGCGGAGAAAGAGACCCAGTACTTC
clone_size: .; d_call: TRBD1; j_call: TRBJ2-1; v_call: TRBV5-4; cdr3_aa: CASSTATGQIYNEQFF; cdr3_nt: TGTGCCAGCAGCACAGCCACGGGACAGATCTACAATGAGCAGTTCTTC
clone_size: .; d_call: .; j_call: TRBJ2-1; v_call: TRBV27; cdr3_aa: CASSLTSGRPGSYNEQFF; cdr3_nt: TGTGCCAGCAGTTTAACGAGCGGGCGGCCCGGTTCCTACAATGAGCAGTTCTTC
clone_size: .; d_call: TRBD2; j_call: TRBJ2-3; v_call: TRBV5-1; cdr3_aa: CASSWRSGSVTDTQYF; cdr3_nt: TGCGCCAGCAGCTGGAGAAGCGGGAGTGTGACAGATACGCAGTATTTT
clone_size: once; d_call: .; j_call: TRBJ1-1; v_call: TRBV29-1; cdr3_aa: CSGGRSNTEAFF; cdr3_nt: TGCAGCGGAGGGAGGAGTAACACTGAAGCTTTCTTT
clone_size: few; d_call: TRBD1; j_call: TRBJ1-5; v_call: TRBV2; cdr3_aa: CASRAGTGGGQPQHF; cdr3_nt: TGTGCCAGCAGAGCCGGGACAGGGGGCGGTCAGCCCCAGCATTTT
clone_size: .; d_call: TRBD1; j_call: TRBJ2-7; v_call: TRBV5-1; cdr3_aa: CASSLEGQGAGEQYF; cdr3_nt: TGCGCCAGCAGCCTGGAGGGACAGGGGGCCGGGGAGCAGTACTTC
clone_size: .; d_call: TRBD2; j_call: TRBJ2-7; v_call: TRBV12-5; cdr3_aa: CASGLLGEGLEQYF; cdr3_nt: TGTGCTAGTGGTTTGCTCGGGGAGGGGCTCGAGCAGTACTTC
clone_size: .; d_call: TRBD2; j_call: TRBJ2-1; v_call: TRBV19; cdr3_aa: CASSIKTSGINEQFF; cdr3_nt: TGTGCCAGTAGTATTAAAACTAGCGGGATAAATGAGCAGTTCTTC
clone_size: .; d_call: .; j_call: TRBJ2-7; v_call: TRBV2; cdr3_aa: CASSVQGYEQYF; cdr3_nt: TGTGCCAGCAGTGTACAGGGCTACGAGCAGTACTTC
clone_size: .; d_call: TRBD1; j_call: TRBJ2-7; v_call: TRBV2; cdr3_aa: CASWDRTYEQYF; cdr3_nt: TGTGCCAGCTGGGACAGGACTTACGAGCAGTACTTC
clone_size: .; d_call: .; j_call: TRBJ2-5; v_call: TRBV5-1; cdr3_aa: CASSLGHRTLTKQETQYF; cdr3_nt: TGCGCCAGCAGCCTGGGACACCGAACGCTTACCAAACAAGAGACCCAGTACTTC